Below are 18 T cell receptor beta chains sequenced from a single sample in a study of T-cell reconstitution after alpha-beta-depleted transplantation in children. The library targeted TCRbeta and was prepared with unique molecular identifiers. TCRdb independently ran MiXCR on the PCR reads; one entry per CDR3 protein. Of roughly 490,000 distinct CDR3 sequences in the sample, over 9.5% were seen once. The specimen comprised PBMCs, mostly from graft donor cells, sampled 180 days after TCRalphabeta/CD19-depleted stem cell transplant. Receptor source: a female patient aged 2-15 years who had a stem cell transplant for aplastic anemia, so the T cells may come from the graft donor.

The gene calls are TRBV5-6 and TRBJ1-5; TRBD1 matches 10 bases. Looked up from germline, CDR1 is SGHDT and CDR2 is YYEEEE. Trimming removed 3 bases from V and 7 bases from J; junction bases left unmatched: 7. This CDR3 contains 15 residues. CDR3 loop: CASSYRDRGDQPQHF. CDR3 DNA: TGTGCCAGCAGCTACCGGGACAGGGGAGACCAGCCCCAGCATTTT.

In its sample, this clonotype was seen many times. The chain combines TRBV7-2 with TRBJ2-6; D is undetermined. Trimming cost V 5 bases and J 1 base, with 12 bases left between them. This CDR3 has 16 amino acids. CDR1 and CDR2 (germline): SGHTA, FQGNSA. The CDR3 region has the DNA TGTGCCAGCAGCCTCCTAGGAAGATCTGGGGCCAACGTCCTGACTTTC. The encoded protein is CASSLLGRSGANVLTF. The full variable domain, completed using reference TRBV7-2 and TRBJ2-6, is GAGVSQSPSNKVTEKGKDVELRCDPISGHTALYWYRQSLGQGLEFLIYFQGNSAPDKSGLPSDRFSAERTGGSVSTLTIQRTQQEDSAVYLCASSLLGRSGANVLTFGAGSRLTVL.

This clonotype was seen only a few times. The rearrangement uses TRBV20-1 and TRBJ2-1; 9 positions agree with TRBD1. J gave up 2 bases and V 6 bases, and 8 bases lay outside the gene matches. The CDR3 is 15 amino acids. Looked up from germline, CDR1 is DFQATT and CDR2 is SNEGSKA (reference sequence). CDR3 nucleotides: TGCAGTGCACCTCGGGGGGACAGGGCCTACAATGAGCAGTTCTTC. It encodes CSAPRGDRAYNEQFF.

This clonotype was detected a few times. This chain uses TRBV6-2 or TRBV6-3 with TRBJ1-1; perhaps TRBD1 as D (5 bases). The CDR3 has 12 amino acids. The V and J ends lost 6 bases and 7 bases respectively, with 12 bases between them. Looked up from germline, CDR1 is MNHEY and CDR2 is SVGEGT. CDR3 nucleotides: TGTGCCAGCAGCCGGGGGAGGAGTGAAGCTTTCTTT. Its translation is CASSRGRSEAFF.

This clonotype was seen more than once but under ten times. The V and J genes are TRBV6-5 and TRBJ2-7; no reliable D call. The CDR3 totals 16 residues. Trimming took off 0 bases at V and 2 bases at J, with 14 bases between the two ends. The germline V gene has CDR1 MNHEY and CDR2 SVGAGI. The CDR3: CASSYSGQDVPYEQYF. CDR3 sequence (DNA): TGTGCCAGCAGTTACTCCGGGCAAGACGTTCCCTACGAGCAGTACTTC.

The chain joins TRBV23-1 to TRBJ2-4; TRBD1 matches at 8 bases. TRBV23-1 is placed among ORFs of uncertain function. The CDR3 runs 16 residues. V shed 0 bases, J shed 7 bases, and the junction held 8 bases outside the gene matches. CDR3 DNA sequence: TGCGCCAGCAGTCAATCCCCAGGGACAGGCGGGAACATTCAGTACTTC. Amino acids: CASSQSPGTGGNIQYF.

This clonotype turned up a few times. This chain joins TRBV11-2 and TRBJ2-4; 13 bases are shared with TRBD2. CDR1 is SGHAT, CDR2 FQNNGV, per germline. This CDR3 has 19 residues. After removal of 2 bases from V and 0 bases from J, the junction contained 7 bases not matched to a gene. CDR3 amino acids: CASSLIVLAGGLAKNIQYF. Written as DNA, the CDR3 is TGTGCCAGCAGCTTAATTGTACTAGCGGGAGGGTTAGCCAAAAACATTCAGTACTTC.

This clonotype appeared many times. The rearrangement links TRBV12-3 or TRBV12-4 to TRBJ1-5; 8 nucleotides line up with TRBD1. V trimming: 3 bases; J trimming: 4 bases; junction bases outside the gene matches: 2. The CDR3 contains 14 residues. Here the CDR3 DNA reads TGTGCCAGCAGTTTTCAGGGGGCAAATCAGCCCCAGCATTTT. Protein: CASSFQGANQPQHF.

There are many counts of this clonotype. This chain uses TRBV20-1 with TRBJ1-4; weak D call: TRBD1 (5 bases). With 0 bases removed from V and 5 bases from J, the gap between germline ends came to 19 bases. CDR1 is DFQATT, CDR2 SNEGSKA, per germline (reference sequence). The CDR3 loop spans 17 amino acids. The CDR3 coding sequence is TGCAGTGCTAGAGATCGCTCACCGCGGGGGTCGAATGAAAAACTGTTTTTT. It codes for CSARDRSPRGSNEKLFF.

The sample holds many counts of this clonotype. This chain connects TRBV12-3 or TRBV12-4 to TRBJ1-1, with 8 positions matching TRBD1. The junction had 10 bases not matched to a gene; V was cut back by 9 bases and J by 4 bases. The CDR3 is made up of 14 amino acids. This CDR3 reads CASRTGNGFTEAFF. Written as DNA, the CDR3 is TGTGCCAGTAGGACAGGGAATGGTTTCACTGAAGCTTTCTTT.

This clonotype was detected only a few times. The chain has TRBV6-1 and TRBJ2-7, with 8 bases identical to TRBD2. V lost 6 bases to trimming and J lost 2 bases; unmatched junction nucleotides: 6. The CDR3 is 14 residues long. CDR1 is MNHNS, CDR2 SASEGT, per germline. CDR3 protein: CASRAGGGTYEQYV. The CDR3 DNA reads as TGTGCCAGCAGGGCGGGGGGTGGAACCTACGAGCAGTACGTC.

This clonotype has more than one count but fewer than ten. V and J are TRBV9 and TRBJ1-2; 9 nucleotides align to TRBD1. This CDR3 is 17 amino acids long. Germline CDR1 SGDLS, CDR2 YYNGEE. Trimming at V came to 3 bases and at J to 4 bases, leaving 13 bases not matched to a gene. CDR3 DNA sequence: TGTGCCAGCAGCGACGGGATCGGACAGGGGATTTCCTATGGCTACACCTTC. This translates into CASSDGIGQGISYGYTF.

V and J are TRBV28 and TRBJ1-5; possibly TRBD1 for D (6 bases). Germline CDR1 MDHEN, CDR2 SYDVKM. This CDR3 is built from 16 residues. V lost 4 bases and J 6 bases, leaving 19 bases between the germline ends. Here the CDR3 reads CASSWMRTVGAQPQHF. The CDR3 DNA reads TGTGCCAGCAGTTGGATGAGGACAGTTGGGGCTCAGCCCCAGCATTTT.

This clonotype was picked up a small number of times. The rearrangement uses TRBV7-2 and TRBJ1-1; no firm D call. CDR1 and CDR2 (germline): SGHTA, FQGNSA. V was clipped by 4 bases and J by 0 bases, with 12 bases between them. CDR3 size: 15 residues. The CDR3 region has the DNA TGTGCCAGCAGCTCCCAAGGACCCTTGAACACTGAAGCTTTCTTT. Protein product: CASSSQGPLNTEAFF.

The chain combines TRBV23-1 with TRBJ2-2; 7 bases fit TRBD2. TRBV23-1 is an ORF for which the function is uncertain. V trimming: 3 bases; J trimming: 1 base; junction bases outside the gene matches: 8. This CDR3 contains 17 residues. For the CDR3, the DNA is TGCGCCAGCAGTCACACCAACAGCGGGGAGAACACCGGGGAGCTGTTTTTT. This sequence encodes CASSHTNSGENTGELFF.

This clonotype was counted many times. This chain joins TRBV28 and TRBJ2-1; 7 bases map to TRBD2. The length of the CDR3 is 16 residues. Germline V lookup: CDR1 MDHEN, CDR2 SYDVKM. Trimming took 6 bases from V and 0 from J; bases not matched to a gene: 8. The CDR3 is CASSNSGKGSYNEQFF. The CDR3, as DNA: TGTGCCAGCAGCAACAGCGGGAAAGGCTCCTACAATGAGCAGTTCTTC.

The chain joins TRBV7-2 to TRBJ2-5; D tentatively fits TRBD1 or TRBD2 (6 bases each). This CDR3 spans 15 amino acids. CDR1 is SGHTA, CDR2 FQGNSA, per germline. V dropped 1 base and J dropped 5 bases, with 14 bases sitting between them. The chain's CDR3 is CASSLGPLGGETQYF. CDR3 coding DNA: TGTGCCAGCAGCTTAGGACCCCTGGGGGGCGAGACCCAGTACTTC.

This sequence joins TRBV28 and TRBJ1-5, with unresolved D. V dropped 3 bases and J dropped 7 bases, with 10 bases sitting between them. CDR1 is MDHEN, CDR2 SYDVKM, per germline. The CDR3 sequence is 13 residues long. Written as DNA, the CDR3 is TGTGCCAGCAGTTTTTGGAGAATACAGCCCCAGCATTTT. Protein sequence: CASSFWRIQPQHF. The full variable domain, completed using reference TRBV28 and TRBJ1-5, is DVKVTQSSRYLVKRTGEKVFLECVQDMDHENMFWYRQDPGLGLRLIYFSYDVKMKEKGDIPEGYSVSREKKERFSLILESASTNQTSMYLCASSFWRIQPQHFGDGTRLSIL.